This is a list of T cell receptor beta chains from one sample in a study of identical twins. MiXCR, run by TCRdb on the 5' RACE reads, gives a single entry per CDR3 protein. The sample includes about 790,000 distinct CDR3 sequences, 15% to 20% of them seen just once. These data were likewise used in another study, on T cells expressing NK-cell markers.

Input material: PBMCs. Receptor source: a woman younger than 35 in good health. The CDR3 runs from the conserved cysteine through the conserved F or W. The order of the fields is V gene, D gene, J gene, clone size, CDR3 DNA, CDR3 protein. A D gene is named only where the DNA matches it firmly. Some rows mark clone size as missing; the rest say once, few, many or name a class of expanded clone.

TRBV7-2,NA,TRBJ1-2,many,TGTGCCAGCAGCTTAGGAGGGATTAGGGGGGGCGGCTACACCTTC,CASSLGGIRGGGYTF
TRBV7-2,NA,TRBJ2-1,NA,TGTGCCAGCAGCTTAGGATCCCCCGACACGCAGTTCTTC,CASSLGSPDTQFF
TRBV20-1,TRBD1,TRBJ2-7,NA,TGCAGTGCCTCCCCGACAGGGCTTTCCTACGAGCAGTACTTC,CSASPTGLSYEQYF
TRBV10-2,TRBD1,TRBJ1-3,NA,TGCGCCAGCAGGCGGACAGGGGCTGGAAACACCATATATTTT,CASRRTGAGNTIYF
TRBV20-1,NA,TRBJ1-2,few,TGCAGTGCTAGAGATCGACTTAACTATGGCTACACCTTC,CSARDRLNYGYTF
TRBV29-1,NA,TRBJ1-2,NA,TGCAGCGTTGTTAACAGATCCTATGGCTACACCTTC,CSVVNRSYGYTF
TRBV20-1,NA,TRBJ1-2,few,TGCAGTGCTAGAGATCTCGGGGGGGGCTATGGCTACACCTTC,CSARDLGGGYGYTF
TRBV12-3/TRBV12-4,TRBD1,TRBJ1-2,few,TGTGCCAGCAGGCGTTCCGGGACAGAGGGTAACTATGGCTACACCTTC,CASRRSGTEGNYGYTF
TRBV5-1,TRBD2,TRBJ2-6,NA,TGCGCCAGCAGCTTGGAGAGAAGTAGCGGGAGCTCTGGGGCCAACGTCCTGACTTTC,CASSLERSSGSSGANVLTF
TRBV5-6,TRBD1,TRBJ1-4,NA,TGTGCCAGCAGTTCCGGGACAGAAAATGAAAAACTGTTTTTT,CASSSGTENEKLFF
TRBV15,TRBD2,TRBJ2-7,NA,TGTGCCACCAGCAGAACCGGGACTAGCGTGTACGAGCAGTACTTC,CATSRTGTSVYEQYF
TRBV12-3/TRBV12-4,TRBD1,TRBJ1-1,few,TGTGCCAGCAGTTTAGCCAGGGGGCTCGGCGGTTTCTTT,CASSLARGLGGFF
TRBV20-1,NA,TRBJ2-5,NA,TGCAGTGCCTTGGACTCCATGGGGGAGACCCAGTACTTC,CSALDSMGETQYF
TRBV7-9,TRBD2,TRBJ2-1,NA,TGTGCCAGCACTAGCGGGGAGGGCGGTGAGCAGTTCTTC,CASTSGEGGEQFF
TRBV5-1,NA,TRBJ2-1,few,TGCGCCAGCAGCACTGAGGACCGCGGTGAGCAGTTCTTC,CASSTEDRGEQFF
TRBV15,TRBD2,TRBJ2-1,NA,TGTGCCACCAGCAGAGAGAAGCGTGGGGGGGGTTACAATGAGCAGTTCTTC,CATSREKRGGGYNEQFF
TRBV6-5,NA,TRBJ1-1,NA,TGTGCCAGCAGTTACGTCTCGGTCAGCCACACTGAAGCTTTCTTT,CASSYVSVSHTEAFF
TRBV20-1,TRBD2,TRBJ2-7,NA,TGCAGTGCCAACCCGGGGGGGCTAGCGCCCTACGAGCAGTACTTC,CSANPGGLAPYEQYF
TRBV30,TRBD2,TRBJ2-1,NA,TGTGCCTGGACGGGACTAGGTGGGAATGAGCAGTTCTTC,CAWTGLGGNEQFF
TRBV20-1,NA,TRBJ1-1,NA,TGCAGTGCTAGAGAAACTCGCTTGAACACTGAAGCTTTCTTT,CSARETRLNTEAFF
TRBV12-3/TRBV12-4,NA,TRBJ1-1,NA,TGTGCCAGCAGTTTAAGTAATAGGGCCACTGAAGCTTTCTTT,CASSLSNRATEAFF
TRBV7-2,NA,TRBJ2-7,few,TGTGCCAGCAGCAAAATAGGGGGAACGCGGGGACTCGACGAGCAGTACTTC,CASSKIGGTRGLDEQYF
TRBV30,TRBD1,TRBJ2-3,NA,TGTGCCTGGAGTGTCAAAGGGGGCATGGGAGATACGCAGTATTTT,CAWSVKGGMGDTQYF
TRBV6-2/TRBV6-3,NA,TRBJ1-1,few,TGTGCCAGCAGTTACCTAAGCATGGGGACTGAAGCTTTCTTT,CASSYLSMGTEAFF
TRBV27,NA,TRBJ2-1,few,TGTGCCAGCAGTTGGGTCCAGGTCTCCTACAATGAGCAGTTCTTC,CASSWVQVSYNEQFF
TRBV6-2/TRBV6-3,TRBD2,TRBJ2-1,NA,TGTGCCAGCAGTCCCGGGACTAGCGGGAGCTATGAGCAGTTCTTC,CASSPGTSGSYEQFF
TRBV10-3,NA,TRBJ2-1,NA,TGTGCCATCAGTGAGTCGGAAAGGGTGAGGTACAATGAGCAGTTCTTC,CAISESERVRYNEQFF
TRBV12-3/TRBV12-4,NA,TRBJ1-2,NA,TGTGCCAGCAGTTTAGGGGCAGTTAACTATGGCTACACCTTC,CASSLGAVNYGYTF
TRBV6-1,TRBD2,TRBJ2-3,NA,TGTGCCAGCAGGGGACTAGCGGGACTGAGGGCAGATACGCAGTATTTT,CASRGLAGLRADTQYF
TRBV10-3,NA,TRBJ2-1,few,TGTGCCATCAAAGGACAGTACAATGAGCAGTTCTTC,CAIKGQYNEQFF
TRBV19,NA,TRBJ1-6,NA,TGTGCCAGTAGTAATACGGTGGCGGTTGATTCACCCCTCCACTTT,CASSNTVAVDSPLHF
TRBV15,NA,TRBJ1-2,NA,TGTGCCACCAGCAGAGATAGGACAAACTATGGCTACACCTTC,CATSRDRTNYGYTF
TRBV12-3/TRBV12-4,NA,TRBJ2-2,few,TGTGCCAGCACCTCAGCGGGACAGCCGAACACCGGGGAGCTGTTTTTT,CASTSAGQPNTGELFF
TRBV27,NA,TRBJ1-5,NA,TGTGCCAGCAGTCAGGAGGGGTATAGCAATCAGCCCCAGCATTTT,CASSQEGYSNQPQHF
TRBV12-3/TRBV12-4,NA,TRBJ2-1,NA,TGTGCCAGCAGTTTCAGGTCCCATGAGCAGTTCTTC,CASSFRSHEQFF
TRBV7-9,NA,TRBJ1-2,NA,TGTGCCAGCAGCTTCGACCAATTAGGCTATGGCTACACCTTC,CASSFDQLGYGYTF
TRBV12-3/TRBV12-4,TRBD2,TRBJ2-5,few,TGTGCCAGCAGGCATCGACTAGCTGAAGGGGAGACCCAGTACTTC,CASRHRLAEGETQYF
TRBV5-6,NA,TRBJ2-1,few,TGTGCCAGCAGCTTGGACCCCATCAATGAGCAGTTCTTC,CASSLDPINEQFF
TRBV5-5,NA,TRBJ2-1,NA,TGTGCCAGCAGCTTGACAGGGAGGCCCTACAATGAGCAGTTCTTC,CASSLTGRPYNEQFF
TRBV12-3/TRBV12-4,NA,TRBJ1-1,few,TGTGCCAGCAGCCTTACAGATATGAACACTGAAGCTTTCTTT,CASSLTDMNTEAFF
TRBV6-1,NA,TRBJ2-7,few,TGTGCCAGTATGGGCCGCTACCACGAGCAGTACTTC,CASMGRYHEQYF
TRBV19,NA,TRBJ1-1,NA,TGTGCCAGTAGTATAGGTCTCAGGCTCACTGAAGCTTTCTTT,CASSIGLRLTEAFF
TRBV7-8,TRBD1,TRBJ2-7,many,TGTGCCAGCAGCCTCCGGGACAGGGACTACGAGCAGTACTTC,CASSLRDRDYEQYF
TRBV5-1,TRBD2,TRBJ2-1,few,TGCGCCAGCACCCGGACTAGCGGGGGGGAGTCCTACAATGAGCAGTTCTTC,CASTRTSGGESYNEQFF
TRBV29-1,TRBD1,TRBJ1-2,few,TGCAGCGTTGTTATACAGGGGCAGAGCTATGGCTACACCTTC,CSVVIQGQSYGYTF